The text below deals with one T cell receptor beta chain. This entry belongs to a study of T cells in Graves' hyperthyroidism and ophthalmopathy. Germline V CDR1 and CDR2: LGHNA, YNFKEQ. The junction had 7 bases not matched to a gene; V was cut back by 0 bases and J by 5 bases. There are 17 residues in the CDR3. It was RNA transcripts that yielded the amplified TCR beta CDR3 regions. The HTBI primer set drove a first-round RT-PCR of the TCR CDR3. TCRdb re-derived calls from the multiplex PCR reads in MiXCR, one entry per CDR3 protein. The sample yields around 580,000 distinct CDR3 sequences, over 15% seen once. Extraction of PBMCs used more than 8.5 ml of fresh peripheral blood.

This TCR was recovered from a woman under 30 with Graves' hyperthyroidism. The V gene is TRBV4-2, the J gene TRBJ2-2; TRBD2 aligns across 9 bases. The sequencing sample was made of blood. The DNA for the CDR3 is TGTGCCAGCAGCCAAGAGAATAGCGGGAGCGGTACCGGGGAGCTGTTTTTT. This translates into CASSQENSGSGTGELFF.